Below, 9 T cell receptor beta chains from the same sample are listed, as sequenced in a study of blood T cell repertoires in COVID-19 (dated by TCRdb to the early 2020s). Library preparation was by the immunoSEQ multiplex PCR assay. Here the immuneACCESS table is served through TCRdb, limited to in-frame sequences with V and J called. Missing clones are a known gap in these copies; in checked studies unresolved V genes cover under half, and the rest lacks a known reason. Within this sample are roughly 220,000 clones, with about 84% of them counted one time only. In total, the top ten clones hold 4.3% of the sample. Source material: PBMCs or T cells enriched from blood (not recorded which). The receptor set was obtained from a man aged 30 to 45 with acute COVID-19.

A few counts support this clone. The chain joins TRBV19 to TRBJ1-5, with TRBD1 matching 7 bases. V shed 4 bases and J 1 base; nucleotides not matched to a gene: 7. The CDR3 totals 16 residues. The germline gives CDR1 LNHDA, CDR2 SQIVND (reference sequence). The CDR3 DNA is TGTGCCAGTAGTAGACCAGGGGGATCAAGCAATCAGCCCCAGCATTTT. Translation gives CASSRPGGSSNQPQHF. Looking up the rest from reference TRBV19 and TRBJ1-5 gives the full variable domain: DGGITQSPKYLFRKEGQNVTLSCEQNLNHDAMYWYRQDPGQGLRLIYYSQIVNDFQKGDIAEGYSVSREKKESFPLTVTSAQKNPTAFYLCASSRPGGSSNQPQHFGDGTRLSIL.

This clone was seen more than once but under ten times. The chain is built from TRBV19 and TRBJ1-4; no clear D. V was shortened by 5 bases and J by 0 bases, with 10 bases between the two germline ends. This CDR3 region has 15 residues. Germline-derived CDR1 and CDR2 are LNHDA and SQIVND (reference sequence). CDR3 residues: CASSLRVATNEKLFF. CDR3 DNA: TGTGCCAGTAGTCTCCGGGTCGCAACTAATGAAAAACTGTTTTTT.

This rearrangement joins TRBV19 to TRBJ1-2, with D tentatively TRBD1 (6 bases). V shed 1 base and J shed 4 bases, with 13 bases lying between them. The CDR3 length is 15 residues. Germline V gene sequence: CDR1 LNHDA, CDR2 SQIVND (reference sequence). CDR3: CASSIGEGVRYGYTF. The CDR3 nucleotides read TGTGCCAGTAGTATAGGTGAGGGGGTTCGCTATGGCTACACCTTC.

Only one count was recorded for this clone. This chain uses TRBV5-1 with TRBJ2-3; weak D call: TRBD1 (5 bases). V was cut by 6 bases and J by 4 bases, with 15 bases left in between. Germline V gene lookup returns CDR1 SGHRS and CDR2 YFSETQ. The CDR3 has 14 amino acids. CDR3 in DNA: TGCGCCAGCATTTCCCAGACAGATCCAGATACGCAGTATTTT. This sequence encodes CASISQTDPDTQYF.

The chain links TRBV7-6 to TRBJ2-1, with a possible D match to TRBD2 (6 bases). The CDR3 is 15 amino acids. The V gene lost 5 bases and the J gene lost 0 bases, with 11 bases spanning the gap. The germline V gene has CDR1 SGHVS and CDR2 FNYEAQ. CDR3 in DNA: TGTGCCAGCAGCGTCTGGGGGGTCTCCTACAATGAGCAGTTCTTC. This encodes CASSVWGVSYNEQFF.

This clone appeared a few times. The CDR3 spells CASSSTTGGPQHF. DNA of the CDR3: TGTGCCAGCAGCTCGACCACGGGAGGGCCCCAGCATTTT. This sequence joins TRBV5-4 and TRBJ1-5; D is ambiguous. Trimming pared 3 bases from V and 9 bases from J, leaving 13 bases between. The CDR3 extends over 13 amino acids. Germline V gene sequence: CDR1 SGHNT, CDR2 YYREEE (reference sequence).

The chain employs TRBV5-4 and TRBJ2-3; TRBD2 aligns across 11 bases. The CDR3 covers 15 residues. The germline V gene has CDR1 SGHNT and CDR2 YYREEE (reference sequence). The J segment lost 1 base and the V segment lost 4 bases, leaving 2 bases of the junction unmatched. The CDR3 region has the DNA TGTGCCAGCAGCATGGGACTAGCGGGCACAGATACGCAGTATTTT. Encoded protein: CASSMGLAGTDTQYF.

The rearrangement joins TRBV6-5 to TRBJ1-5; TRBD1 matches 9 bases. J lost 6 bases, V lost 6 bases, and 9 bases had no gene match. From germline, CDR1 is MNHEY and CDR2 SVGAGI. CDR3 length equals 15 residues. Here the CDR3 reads CASRRDRVLGQPQHF. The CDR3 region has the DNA TGTGCCAGCAGGAGGGACAGGGTCTTAGGTCAGCCCCAGCATTTT.

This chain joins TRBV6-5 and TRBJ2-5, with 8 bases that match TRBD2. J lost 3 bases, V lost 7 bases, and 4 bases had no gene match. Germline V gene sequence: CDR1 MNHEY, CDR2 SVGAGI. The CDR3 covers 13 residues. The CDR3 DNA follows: TGTGCCAGCAAGCGGGGGAGTAAAGAGACCCAGTACTTC. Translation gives CASKRGSKETQYF.